Reported below is one T cell receptor beta chain. Its antigen is unidentified. It was with 60 Vbeta and 13 Jbeta primers that the PCR ran. This table comes from immunoSEQ multiplex PCR, and its TCRdb copy is limited to in-frame clones, with some not included. Of 150,000 or so clones in the sample, 65% to 85% are singletons; the top ten hold 5.6%. This CDR3 is 16 amino acids long. The junction had 3 bases not matched to a gene; V was cut back by 0 bases and J by 4 bases. Germline V gene lookup returns CDR1 LGHNT and CDR2 FRNRAP. This entry belongs to a study of cytomegalovirus exposure and HLA in healthy donors. Whole-study context: Within the Caucasian-associated ancestry cluster were about 81% of the approximately 400 genotyped donors.

Broader study findings: Later analysis indicated greater clonal expansion among HLA-associated TCR beta chains than among equally common other chains. Researchers counted 164 TCR beta chains as cytomegalovirus-associated.

The sequence was collected from a woman aged 35 to 49 in good health and CMV-seropositive. The rearrangement uses TRBV12-5 and TRBJ1-5, with TRBD1 matching 10 bases. Material for sequencing was PBMCs. CDR3 amino acids: CASGLVRGQGNQPQHF. Written as DNA, the CDR3 is TGTGCTAGTGGTTTGGTACGGGGACAGGGGAATCAGCCCCAGCATTTT.